Detailed here is one TCR beta chain. What it recognizes is unknown. This entry belongs to a study of PD-1 blockade in classical Hodgkin lymphoma. Following autologous stem cell transplantation, relapse occurred in every patient, and exposure to brentuximab vedotin varied. Overall study results and limits: Relative to healthy donors, newly diagnosed patients reportedly had lower baseline TCR diversity, which was reported as lower still in relapsed/refractory patients. Compared with baseline, CD4+ but not CD8+ TCR diversity had risen significantly by C4D1.

Germline V gene sequence: CDR1 MDHEN, CDR2 SYDVKM. The CDR3 contains 13 residues. V was pared by 7 bases and J by 2 bases, with 5 bases of the junction left unmatched. TCRdb's copy holds only in-frame clones and misses some; the assay was immunoSEQ multiplex PCR. Of about 43,000 clones in the sample, around 72% are singletons; the top ten hold around 2.8%. Sample: peripheral blood mononuclear cells (PBMCs), taken before the second cycle of nivolumab. V usage is TRBV28 and J usage is TRBJ2-7, with 7 bases that match TRBD1. This clonotype was sampled from a human donor with classical Hodgkin lymphoma. Written as DNA, the CDR3 is TGTGCCAGCAACCCACAGGGGCCCTACGAGCAGTACTTC. Residues: CASNPQGPYEQYF.